This is a list of T cell receptor beta chains from one sample in a study of cytomegalovirus exposure and HLA in healthy donors. Using immunoSEQ multiplex PCR, the repertoire was profiled, and TCRdb retains in-frame clones only, with some absent. The repertoire consists of 30,000 to 35,000 clones, with roughly 82% occurring once and the leading ten covering less than 4%. Sequenced sample: PBMCs. Source of these receptors: a young woman in good health and CMV-seronegative. The CDR3 runs from the conserved cysteine through the conserved F or W. The D gene is left open where the match is weak. Clone size appears in some rows only: once, few, many, or a class for an expanded clone.

v_gene	abundance	j_gene	d_gene	CDR3aa	CDR3nt
TRBV25-1	NA	TRBJ2-7	TRBD2	CASGTSGGAGEQYF	TGTGCCAGCGGTACTAGCGGGGGGGCGGGCGAGCAGTACTTC
TRBV19	NA	TRBJ1-5	NA	CASSWTVYSNQPQHF	TGTGCCAGTAGCTGGACAGTTTATAGCAATCAGCCCCAGCATTTT
TRBV5-1	NA	TRBJ1-4	NA	CASSSSGGFEKLFF	TGCGCCAGCAGTTCATCGGGGGGCTTTGAAAAACTGTTTTTT
TRBV28	NA	TRBJ2-7	NA	CASRTGALSYEQYF	TGTGCCAGCAGGACAGGTGCTCTCTCCTACGAGCAGTACTTC
TRBV14	NA	TRBJ2-1	NA	CASSRSLALGSYNEQFF	TGTGCCAGCAGCCGATCGCTAGCCCTAGGCTCCTACAATGAGCAGTTCTTC
TRBV9	few	TRBJ1-3	NA	CASSPQGNTIYF	TGTGCCAGCAGCCCACAGGGAAACACCATATATTTT
TRBV7-9	NA	TRBJ2-1	TRBD2	CASTPGTISNEQFF	TGTGCCAGCACCCCGGGGACTATCAGCAATGAGCAGTTCTTC
TRBV7-9	few	TRBJ2-3	TRBD2	CASSPTSGITDTQYF	TGTGCCAGCAGCCCGACTAGCGGAATCACAGATACGCAGTATTTT
TRBV6-6	NA	TRBJ2-4	NA	CASSPESGKNIQYF	TGTGCCAGCAGCCCGGAGTCGGGCAAAAACATTCAGTACTTC
TRBV4-2	NA	TRBJ2-1	TRBD2	CASSQDHTSGSYNEQFF	TGTGCCAGCAGCCAAGATCACACTAGCGGCTCCTACAATGAGCAGTTCTTC
TRBV11-3	NA	TRBJ2-2	TRBD2	CASSLLSGTAGELFF	TGTGCCAGCAGCTTATTGAGCGGGACGGCCGGGGAGCTGTTTTTT
TRBV18	NA	TRBJ2-7	TRBD1	CASSNTGTGIDEQYF	TGTGCCAGCTCGAACACCGGGACAGGGATCGACGAGCAGTACTTC
TRBV7-9	NA	TRBJ2-7	NA	CSSSLDPSSYEQYF	TGTTCCAGCAGCTTAGACCCCAGTTCCTACGAGCAGTACTTC
TRBV23-1	NA	TRBJ2-5	NA	CASSQATGNQETQYF	TGCGCCAGCAGTCAGGCGACCGGGAACCAAGAGACCCAGTACTTC
TRBV19	NA	TRBJ2-1	NA	CASRREQYNEQFF	TGTGCCAGTCGCCGGGAGCAATACAATGAGCAGTTCTTC
TRBV2	NA	TRBJ2-7	TRBD1	CASCAGQGALEQSF	TGTGCCAGCTGCGCGGGACAGGGAGCGTTAGAGCAGTCCTTC
TRBV7-3	few	TRBJ2-2	NA	CASSSNPGVTGELFF	TGTGCCAGCAGCTCTAATCCAGGGGTAACCGGGGAGCTGTTTTTT
TRBV19	NA	TRBJ1-1	NA	CASSSGQTENTEAFF	TGTGCCAGTAGTTCCGGACAGACGGAGAACACTGAAGCTTTCTTT
TRBV9	NA	TRBJ2-3	TRBD2	CASSVEGLAGGSRTDTQYF	TGTGCCAGCAGCGTAGAAGGGCTAGCGGGGGGGTCCCGCACAGATACGCAGTATTTT
TRBV5-4	few	TRBJ2-7	TRBD2	CASSPGLVAHEQYF	TGTGCCAGCAGCCCGGGACTAGTTGCCCACGAGCAGTACTTC
TRBV5-3	NA	TRBJ1-5	NA	CARSREEGMRPLCNQPQHF	TGTGCCAGAAGCCGAGAGGAAGGAATGAGGCCCTTGTGCAATCAGCCCCAGCATTTT
TRBV27	NA	TRBJ1-1	TRBD1	CASSVRGDTEAFF	TGTGCCAGCAGTGTCAGGGGGGACACTGAAGCTTTCTTT
TRBV19	NA	TRBJ2-7	TRBD1	CASSNPGGAPGEQYF	TGTGCCAGTAGTAATCCAGGGGGCGCCCCAGGCGAGCAGTACTTC
TRBV28	NA	TRBJ2-7	NA	CASSLSGAKQYF	TGTGCCAGCAGTTTATCTGGGGCGAAGCAGTACTTC
TRBV7-7	few	TRBJ2-5	TRBD2	CASSPGLAGGGETQYF	TGTGCCAGCAGCCCCGGACTAGCGGGGGGCGGAGAGACCCAGTACTTC
TRBV6-4	NA	TRBJ2-5	NA	CASSRSGLAQETQYF	TGTGCCAGCAGCCGCTCGGGACTGGCACAAGAGACCCAGTACTTC
TRBV10-2	NA	TRBJ2-3	NA	CASSATGGGTDTQYF	TGCGCCAGCAGTGCCACAGGGGGGGGCACAGATACGCAGTATTTT
TRBV30	NA	TRBJ2-3	NA	CAWDPGVFTDTQYF	TGTGCCTGGGACCCAGGGGTTTTCACAGATACGCAGTATTTT
TRBV4-2	few	TRBJ1-1	TRBD1	CASSQDPGTGGTEAFF	TGTGCCAGCAGCCAAGACCCCGGGACAGGGGGAACTGAAGCTTTCTTT
TRBV5-4	NA	TRBJ2-3	TRBD2	CASSLNGGAHTDTQYF	TGTGCCAGCAGCTTGAACGGGGGGGCCCATACAGATACGCAGTATTTT
TRBV27	NA	TRBJ2-5	TRBD1	CASSLGQGAETQYF	TGTGCCAGCAGTTTGGGACAGGGGGCAGAGACCCAGTACTTC
TRBV25-1	NA	TRBJ2-1	NA	CASSEPLDRNSYNEQFF	TGTGCCAGCAGTGAACCCCTCGACAGAAACTCCTACAATGAGCAGTTCTTC
TRBV11-2	NA	TRBJ2-1	NA	CASSLGRGEQFF	TGTGCCAGCAGCTTAGGCCGGGGTGAGCAGTTCTTC
TRBV5-1	NA	TRBJ2-7	TRBD1	CASSPSGQPPQYF	TGCGCCAGCAGCCCTTCGGGACAGCCGCCGCAGTACTTC
TRBV6-1	once	TRBJ1-2	NA	CASSAQRPEGYTF	TGTGCCAGCAGTGCCCAGAGGCCAGAAGGCTACACCTTC
TRBV30	NA	TRBJ2-1	TRBD2	CAWSWAGVDNEQFF	TGTGCCTGGAGTTGGGCGGGAGTGGACAATGAGCAGTTCTTC
TRBV7-9	NA	TRBJ2-1	TRBD2	CASSRLAVSGGADEQFF	TGTGCCAGCAGCCGCCTCGCAGTCAGCGGGGGGGCAGATGAGCAGTTCTTC
TRBV19	NA	TRBJ2-1	NA	CASRRDSSYNEQFF	TGTGCCAGCCGCAGGGACTCCTCCTACAATGAGCAGTTCTTC
TRBV25-1	few	TRBJ2-3	TRBD1	CASSESRQGDTDTQYF	TGTGCCAGCAGTGAATCGCGGCAGGGGGACACAGATACGCAGTATTTT
TRBV5-6	NA	TRBJ2-1	TRBD2	CASSSLSGGASGEQFF	TGTGCCAGCAGCTCTCTGAGCGGGGGGGCTTCGGGTGAGCAGTTCTTC
TRBV10-3	NA	TRBJ1-2	NA	CAISESTGSYGYTF	TGTGCCATCAGTGAGTCGACAGGCAGCTATGGCTACACCTTC
TRBV5-1	NA	TRBJ2-1	TRBD2	CASSWTSGVYNEQFF	TGCGCCAGCAGTTGGACTAGCGGAGTCTACAATGAGCAGTTCTTC
TRBV28	NA	TRBJ2-7	TRBD2	CASSLGGEGIEQYF	TGTGCCAGCAGTTTAGGAGGGGAGGGAATCGAGCAGTACTTC
TRBV6-1	NA	TRBJ2-5	NA	CASSELGGETQYF	TGTGCCAGCAGTGAACTGGGAGGAGAGACCCAGTACTTC
TRBV11-2	NA	TRBJ2-3	TRBD2	CASSLGFSGGTDTQYF	TGTGCCAGCAGCTTAGGGTTTAGCGGGGGGACAGATACGCAGTATTTT
TRBV11-2	NA	TRBJ2-7	TRBD2	CASSLIAGSSYEQYF	TGTGCCAGCAGCTTAATAGCGGGGAGCTCCTACGAGCAGTACTTC
TRBV27	NA	TRBJ2-1	TRBD2	CASSLVAGNYNEQFF	TGTGCCAGCAGTTTAGTAGCGGGAAACTACAATGAGCAGTTCTTC
TRBV5-1	NA	TRBJ2-1	TRBD2	CAISSGRSYNEQFF	TGCGCCATCTCTAGCGGGAGATCCTACAATGAGCAGTTCTTC
TRBV7-9	NA	TRBJ2-7	TRBD1	CASSSTFSGTGFCEQYF	TGTGCCAGCAGCTCGACTTTTTCCGGGACAGGGTTCTGCGAGCAGTACTTC
TRBV6-7	NA	TRBJ2-7	NA	CASRREQGTFSYEQYF	TGTGCCAGCAGAAGAGAACAGGGAACCTTCTCCTACGAGCAGTACTTC
TRBV5-1	few	TRBJ2-1	TRBD1	CASSLYPGTGEEFF	TGCGCCAGCAGCTTGTACCCCGGGACAGGCGAGGAGTTCTTC
TRBV27	NA	TRBJ2-5	TRBD1	CASSLSGGAWETQYF	TGTGCCAGCAGTTTATCAGGGGGCGCGTGGGAGACCCAGTACTTC
TRBV5-1	NA	TRBJ2-7	NA	CASSFSGGNSYEQYF	TGCGCCAGCAGCTTTTCAGGGGGGAACTCCTACGAGCAGTACTTC
TRBV7-2	NA	TRBJ2-7	NA	CASSAQSAYEQYF	TGTGCCAGCAGCGCACAGTCTGCCTACGAGCAGTACTTC
TRBV5-1	NA	TRBJ2-5	NA	CASSYQGFQGQETQYF	TGCGCCAGCAGCTACCAGGGGTTTCAGGGACAAGAGACCCAGTACTTC
TRBV27	NA	TRBJ2-5	TRBD2	CASILHGTSDETQYF	TGTGCCAGCATCCTACACGGGACTAGCGACGAGACCCAGTACTTC
TRBV4-1	NA	TRBJ2-1	TRBD1	CASSQGLGQGNSKGYNEQFF	TGCGCCAGCAGCCAAGGGTTGGGACAGGGGAACTCCAAAGGCTACAATGAGCAGTTCTTC